The T cell receptor (beta chain) under discussion was sequenced for a study of vaccination and CD4 T cells after COVID-19. Across the whole study: A median of around 110 days (range 35 to 161) separated diagnosis from post-COVID sampling.

An Oncomine TCR Beta short-read assay was used to sequence the DNA from cultured CD4+ T cells. Once CD4+ T cells had been cultured, genomic DNA was extracted from them. TCRdb re-derived calls from the PCR reads in MiXCR, one entry per CDR3 protein. The sample has 15,000 to 20,000 distinct CDR3 sequences; roughly half are singletons. Findings of the study overall: Going from 21 to 38, median SARS-CoV-2-reactive clonotypes did not rise significantly.

Treatment here: roughly ten-day PBMC culture with coronavirus spike peptide pools or control peptides (ViraFEST assay). ViraFEST sequenced TCRs after peptide-pool expansion of antigen-specific T cells. As regards this clonotype: No antigen is known for it.

From germline, CDR1 is SGHDT and CDR2 YYEEEE. The CDR3 spans 14 residues. The V and J ends lost 4 bases and 1 base respectively, with 11 bases between them. Sequences were obtained from CD4+ T cells from blood, cultured in vitro. The receptor comes from a human donor who had recovered from COVID-19. V and J are TRBV5-6 and TRBJ1-1; D not resolved. As DNA, the CDR3 is TGTGCCAGCAGCACCCAGTTTGGGAACACTGAAGCTTTCTTT. Its translation is CASSTQFGNTEAFF.